This T cell receptor beta chain was recorded in a study of cytomegalovirus exposure and HLA in healthy donors. Study-wide points: Common viral pathogens seemed, in a later analysis, to connect with several of the most significant clusters. Most likely, a cluster of highly shared sequence variants arose as a sequencing artifact.

To note about this clone: The antigen remains unidentified.

Primers included in the PCR were 60 Vbeta and 13 Jbeta primers. In the study's own analysis: Approximately 72 million unique TCR beta chains, some 10 million of them shared, were counted by a later analysis. Profiling relied on immunoSEQ multiplex PCR, and the TCRdb table lists in-frame clones only, not all of them. V and J calls and clone size are given by that table; D and trimming were obtained from the DNA. The sample consists of about 160,000 clones, roughly 80% of them appearing once. CDR3 length: 12 amino acids. The germline gives CDR1 SGHRS, CDR2 YFSETQ. Trimming left V 4 bases short and J 5 bases short, with 8 bases between.

This TCR was sampled from a man aged 35 to 55 in good health and CMV-seronegative. What was sequenced was PBMCs. This chain links TRBV5-1 with TRBJ2-3; D is uncertain. CDR3 sequence: CASSGRGDTQYF. The DNA for the CDR3 is TGCGCCAGCAGCGGCCGTGGAGATACGCAGTATTTT.